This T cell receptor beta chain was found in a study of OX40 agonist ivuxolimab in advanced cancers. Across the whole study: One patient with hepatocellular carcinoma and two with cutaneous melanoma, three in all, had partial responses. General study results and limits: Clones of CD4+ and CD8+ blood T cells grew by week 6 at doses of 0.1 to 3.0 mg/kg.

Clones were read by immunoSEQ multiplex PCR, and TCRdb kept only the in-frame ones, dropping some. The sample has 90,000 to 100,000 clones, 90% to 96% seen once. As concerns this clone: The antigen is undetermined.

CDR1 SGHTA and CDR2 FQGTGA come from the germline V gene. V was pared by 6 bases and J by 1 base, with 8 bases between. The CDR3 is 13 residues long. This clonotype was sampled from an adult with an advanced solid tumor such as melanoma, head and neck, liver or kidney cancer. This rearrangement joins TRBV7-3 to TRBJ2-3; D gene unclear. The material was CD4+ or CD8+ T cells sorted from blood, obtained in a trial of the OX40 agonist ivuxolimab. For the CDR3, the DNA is TGTGCCAGCAGTTGGTCTCGCACAGATACGCAGTATTTT. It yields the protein CASSWSRTDTQYF. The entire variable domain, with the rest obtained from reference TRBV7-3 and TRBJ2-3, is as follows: GAGVSQTPSNKVTEKGKYVELRCDPISGHTALYWYRQSLGQGPEFLIYFQGTGAADDSGLPNDRFFAVRPEGSVSTLKIQRTERGDSAVYLCASSWSRTDTQYFGPGTRLTVL.